The source of this T cell receptor beta chain is a study of blood T cell repertoires in COVID-19. Study in general: Acute-phase and convalescent COVID-19 samples originated in the United States, Italy and Spain. The analysed material was cDNA or gDNA that came from T cells, B-cell-depleted T cells, or PBMCs.

Germline CDR1 and CDR2: MNHEY and SVGAGI. Between the trimmed V and J ends, which lost 9 bases and 3 bases, there was a span of 12 bases. The CDR3 extends over 13 amino acids. Sequencing was performed with immunoSEQ multiplex PCR; in TCRdb, only in-frame clones are kept and a portion is missing. The sample holds about 140,000 clones, around 86% seen once. Sequenced sample: PBMCs or T cells enriched from blood (not recorded which). The TCR originated in a man between 60 and 75 years old who had recovered from COVID-19. The chain links TRBV6-5 to TRBJ1-5; tentative D call: TRBD1 (6 bases). CDR3 DNA: TGTGCCAGTAAACAGGGTGTCAATCAGCCCCAGCATTTT. Residues: CASKQGVNQPQHF.